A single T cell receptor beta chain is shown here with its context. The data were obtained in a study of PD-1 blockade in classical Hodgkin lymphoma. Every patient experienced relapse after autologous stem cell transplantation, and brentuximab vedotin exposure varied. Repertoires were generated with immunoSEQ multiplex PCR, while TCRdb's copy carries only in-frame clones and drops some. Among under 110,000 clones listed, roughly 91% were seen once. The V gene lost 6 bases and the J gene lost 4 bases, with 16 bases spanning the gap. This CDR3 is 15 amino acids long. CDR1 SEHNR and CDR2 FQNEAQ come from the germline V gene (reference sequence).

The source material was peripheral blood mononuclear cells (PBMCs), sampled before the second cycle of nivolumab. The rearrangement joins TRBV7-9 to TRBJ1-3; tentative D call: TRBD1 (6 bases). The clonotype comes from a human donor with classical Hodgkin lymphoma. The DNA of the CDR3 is TGTGCCAGCAGGACAGCCCGGGACAACGGAAACACCATATATTTT. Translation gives CASRTARDNGNTIYF.